The next 9 T cell receptor beta chains were all read from a single sample in a study of CD8+ T cells in alopecia areata. Lesional scalp punch biopsies and peripheral blood were collected from alopecia areata patients. Extracted RNA was reverse transcribed, and the resulting cDNA served as sequencing template. Libraries were prepared by immunoSEQ multiplex PCR; TCRdb keeps only in-frame clonotypes and omits some of them. The table lists 5,500 to 9,000 clones, 50% to 75% of them singletons. Source: skin, taken at week 0. These receptors were collected from a human donor with alopecia areata.

This clone occurred a few times. The chain uses TRBV10-3 and TRBJ2-5, with D unclear. Per germline, CDR1 ENHRY and CDR2 SYGVKD. V was pared by 6 bases and J by 0 bases, with 23 bases between. The CDR3 has 18 residues. The CDR3 is CAIRGNSGATEYQETQYF. The CDR3 nucleotides are TGTGCCATCAGGGGGAATTCGGGTGCCACAGAATACCAAGAGACCCAGTACTTC.

The V and J genes are TRBV7-3 and TRBJ2-4; 10 bases map to TRBD2. This CDR3 region has 19 residues. V lost 5 bases to trimming and J lost 0 bases; unmatched junction nucleotides: 13. Germline loops: CDR1 SGHTA, CDR2 FQGTGA. CDR3 nucleotides: TGTGCCAGCAGCACGCCGCCGGGACTAGCGACACTAGCCAAAAACATTCAGTACTTC. This gives the protein CASSTPPGLATLAKNIQYF.

The genes are TRBV5-4 and TRBJ2-7, with 7 bases aligning to TRBD2. Germline CDR1 is SGHNT and CDR2 is YYREEE (reference sequence). This CDR3 has 16 residues. With V trimmed by 0 bases and J by 2 bases, 8 bases remained unmatched. CDR3 residues: CASSLGGGALTYEQYF. CDR3 DNA sequence: TGTGCCAGCAGCTTGGGGGGAGGGGCCTTAACCTACGAGCAGTACTTC.

The chain carries TRBV6-6 and TRBJ1-5; 10 bases match TRBD1. CDR1 and CDR2 (germline): MNHNY, SVGAGI (reference sequence). V was clipped by 1 base and J by 5 bases; unmatched bases: 5. CDR3 size: 16 residues. The CDR3 reads CASSYWRTGGDQPQHF. The CDR3 coding sequence is TGTGCCAGCAGTTACTGGAGGACAGGGGGAGATCAGCCCCAGCATTTT.

This CDR3 reads CASSLGNSYNEQFF. The CDR3 DNA is TGTGCCAGCAGTTTAGGAAACTCCTACAATGAGCAGTTCTTC. V gene TRBV27 combines with J gene TRBJ2-1; D remains unclear. Germline lookup yields CDR1 MNHEY and CDR2 SMNVEV (reference sequence). The CDR3 loop spans 14 amino acids. Between the trimmed V and J ends, which lost 2 bases and 0 bases, there was a span of 5 bases.

The chain couples TRBV4-1 to TRBJ2-6; TRBD1 might be the D (5 bases). In germline, CDR1 is MGHRA, CDR2 YSYEKL. This CDR3 is built from 18 residues. The V end was cut by 4 bases, the J end by 0 bases, with 16 bases between. The CDR3 loop is CASSPNRQTFSGANVLTF. In DNA, the CDR3 is TGCGCCAGCAGCCCCAACAGACAGACTTTCTCTGGGGCCAACGTCCTGACTTTC.

The V call is TRBV6-5, the J call TRBJ2-2, with unresolved D. Germline assignment: CDR1 MNHEY and CDR2 SVGAGI. This CDR3 region has 14 residues. V lost 0 bases to trimming and J lost 7 bases, with 9 bases between them. CDR3 nucleotides: TGTGCCAGCAGTTACTCGGCTAGTGGCGGGGAGCTGTTTTTT. This codes for CASSYSASGGELFF.

The rearrangement joins TRBV4-3 to TRBJ1-1; D gene unclear. V gave up 1 base and J gave up 2 bases, with 17 bases separating them. The CDR3 has 17 amino acids. Per the germline V gene, CDR1 is LGHNA and CDR2 is YSLEER. The CDR3: CASSQVGWRSANTEAFF. The CDR3 region has the DNA TGCGCCAGCAGCCAAGTGGGCTGGCGGTCGGCCAACACTGAAGCTTTCTTT.

The sample holds a few counts of this clone. The J gene is TRBJ1-4, the V gene TRBV5-1; D may be TRBD1 (6 bases). V was trimmed by 0 bases and J by 8 bases, leaving 8 bases between them. Germline CDR1 is SGHRS and CDR2 is YFSETQ. The CDR3 consists of 13 residues. Here the CDR3 reads CASSLGQEEKLFF. The CDR3 region has the DNA TGCGCCAGCAGCTTGGGACAGGAGGAAAAACTGTTTTTT.